Each of the 12 T cell receptor beta chains below was sequenced from the same sample in a study of immune evolution from preneoplasia to lung adenocarcinoma. Using immunoSEQ multiplex PCR, the repertoire was profiled, and TCRdb retains in-frame clones only, with some absent. This sample has 35,000 to 40,000 clones, with roughly 74% found just once. The sequenced sample consisted of FFPE invasive lung adenocarcinoma tissue. The receptors were gathered from a person in their sixties with lung adenocarcinoma.

This clone appeared once. The chain uses TRBV7-3 and TRBJ2-7; 11 bases map to TRBD2. CDR3 length: 17 amino acids. V shed 5 bases and J 3 bases; nucleotides not matched to a gene: 12. Germline V gene data show CDR1 as SGHTA and CDR2 as FQGTGA. The CDR3 sequence: CASSPRVASGRYYEQYF. The CDR3 nucleotides are TGTGCCAGCAGCCCCCGGGTGGCTAGCGGGAGGTACTACGAGCAGTACTTC.

The chain links TRBV9 to TRBJ2-7; 8 nucleotides align to TRBD1. Per the germline V gene, CDR1 is SGDLS and CDR2 is YYNGEE. The CDR3 is made up of 16 amino acids. Trimming at V came to 4 bases and at J to 2 bases, leaving 11 bases not matched to a gene. The CDR3 protein is CASSPNDRGMPYEQYF. Here the CDR3 DNA reads TGTGCCAGCAGCCCTAATGACAGGGGAATGCCCTACGAGCAGTACTTC.

DNA of the CDR3: TGTGCCAGCAGCTCGATGCCATTAGCCGAGCAGTACTTC. It codes for CASSSMPLAEQYF. The J gene is TRBJ2-7, the V gene TRBV7-2; no definite D call. Germline V gene data show CDR1 as SGHTA and CDR2 as FQGNSA. The V end lost 4 bases, the J end lost 6 bases, and 13 bases lay between the germline ends. The CDR3 sequence is 13 residues long.

This chain uses TRBV5-1 with TRBJ2-3; perhaps TRBD2 as D (5 bases). The ends were cut back, 2 bases at V and 1 base at J, with 11 bases in the middle. This CDR3 has 15 residues. CDR1 is SGHRS, CDR2 YFSETQ, per germline. CDR3 bases: TGCGCCAGCAGCTTTGAGGACTCGCGCACAGATACGCAGTATTTT. Translated, it gives CASSFEDSRTDTQYF.

This sequence joins TRBV28 and TRBJ2-5; 7 positions match TRBD1. Germline values: CDR1 MDHEN, CDR2 SYDVKM. The CDR3 runs to 15 residues. V lost 5 bases to trimming and J lost 2 bases; unmatched junction nucleotides: 8. The CDR3 here is CASSPDREIQETQYF. The CDR3 DNA follows: TGTGCCAGCAGTCCAGACAGGGAAATACAAGAGACCCAGTACTTC.

This clone was observed a few times. The rearrangement links TRBV4-2 to TRBJ2-2; D may be TRBD1 (5 bases). V was shortened by 3 bases and J by 6 bases, with 14 bases between the two germline ends. Germline lookup yields CDR1 LGHNA and CDR2 YNFKEQ. The CDR3 covers 15 residues. CDR3 DNA sequence: TGTGCCAGCAGCCACCAGGGTACGGCGTCCGGGGAGCTGTTTTTT. This gives the protein CASSHQGTASGELFF.

This chain joins TRBV30 and TRBJ1-1; unclear D gene. CDR1 and CDR2 (germline): GTSNPN, SVGIG (reference sequence). CDR3 size: 12 residues. The V end was cut by 8 bases, the J end by 1 base, with 11 bases between. The CDR3 is CARLVGNTEAFF. DNA of the CDR3: TGTGCCCGCCTTGTGGGGAACACTGAAGCTTTCTTT. Filled out from reference TRBV30 and TRBJ1-1, the complete variable domain reads SQTIHQWPATLVQPVGSPLSLECTVEGTSNPNLYWYRQAAGRGLQLLFYSVGIGQISSEVPQNLSASRPQDRQFILSSKKLLLSDSGFYLCARLVGNTEAFFGQGTRLTVV.

The V gene is TRBV6-4, the J gene TRBJ2-1; unclear D gene. V dropped 3 bases and J dropped 9 bases, with 6 bases sitting between them. The CDR3 has 11 amino acids. Germline CDR1 MRHNA, CDR2 SNTAGT. In DNA form, the CDR3 reads TGTGCCAGCAGTGATAAGGGTGAGCAGTTCTTC. Protein product: CASSDKGEQFF.

The chain links TRBV4-2 to TRBJ1-1; no clear D gene. Germline assignment: CDR1 LGHNA and CDR2 YNFKEQ. V lost 5 bases to trimming and J lost 8 bases, with 6 bases between them. The CDR3 consists of 10 residues. Here the CDR3 DNA reads TGTGCCAGCAGCACGGGGGAAGCTTTCTTT. Translating it yields CASSTGEAFF.

This chain links TRBV27 with TRBJ2-1, with D perhaps matching TRBD2 (5 bases). V gave up 3 bases and J gave up 3 bases, with 6 bases separating them. Germline V gene data show CDR1 as MNHEY and CDR2 as SMNVEV (reference sequence). The CDR3 contains 13 residues. The CDR3 sequence is CASSLAGYNEQFF. CDR3 nucleotides: TGTGCCAGCAGTTTGGCGGGCTACAATGAGCAGTTCTTC.

This sequence joins TRBV9 and TRBJ2-3; unclear D gene. This CDR3 spans 13 amino acids. The germline V gene has CDR1 SGDLS and CDR2 YYNGEE. The V end lost 3 bases, the J end lost 6 bases, and 11 bases lay between the germline ends. DNA for the CDR3: TGTGCCAGCAGCGCCGAGGTCGGGGATACGCAGTATTTT. This gives the protein CASSAEVGDTQYF.

The chain has TRBV9 and TRBJ2-2; the D is unclear. Trimming removed 7 bases from V and 3 bases from J, with 7 bases in between. The germline V gene encodes CDR1 SGDLS and CDR2 YYNGEE. This CDR3 contains 12 residues. The CDR3 protein is CASSTHTGELFF. The DNA of the CDR3 is TGTGCCAGCTCAACCCACACCGGGGAGCTGTTTTTT.